This paragraph reports one TCR beta chain. Its antigen is currently unknown. A junction boundary mismatches the germline segment, possibly from a read error. This sample was included in a study of response to subunit inactivated influenza vaccine. One entry per CDR3 protein results from TCRdb running MiXCR on the RT-PCR reads. The sample shows 750,000 to 850,000 distinct CDR3 sequences, about a fifth of them seen only once. Study-wide results and limits: Only a handful of new T cells, the authors suggested, are recruited with each seasonal influenza vaccination.

CDR3 size: 14 residues. V is TRBV12-3 or TRBV12-4 and J is TRBJ2-1; 7 positions match TRBD1. The sequences come from PBMCs from blood, collected approximately 5 days after vaccination. The TCR comes from a man between 50 and 59 years old who received an inactivated influenza vaccine. The CDR3: CASSLGTEKNEQSF. CDR3 sequence (DNA): TGTGCCAGCAGTTTGGGGACAGAAAAAAATGAGCAGTCCTTC.